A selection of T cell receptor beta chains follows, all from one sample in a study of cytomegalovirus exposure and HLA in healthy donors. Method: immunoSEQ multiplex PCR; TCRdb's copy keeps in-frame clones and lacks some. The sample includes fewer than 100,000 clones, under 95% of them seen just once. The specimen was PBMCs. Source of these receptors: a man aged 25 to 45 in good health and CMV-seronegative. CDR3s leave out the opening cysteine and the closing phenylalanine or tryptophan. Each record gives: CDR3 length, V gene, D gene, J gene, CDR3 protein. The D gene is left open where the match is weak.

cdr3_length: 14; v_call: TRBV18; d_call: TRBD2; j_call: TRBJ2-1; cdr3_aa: ASSPLVAGDYNEQF
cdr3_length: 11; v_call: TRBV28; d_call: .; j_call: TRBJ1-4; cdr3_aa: ASSLIRGEKLF
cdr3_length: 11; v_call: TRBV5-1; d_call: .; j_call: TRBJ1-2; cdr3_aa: ASSLGPSSGYT
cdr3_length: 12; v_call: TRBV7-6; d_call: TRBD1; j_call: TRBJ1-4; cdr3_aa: ASSPGQLNEKLF
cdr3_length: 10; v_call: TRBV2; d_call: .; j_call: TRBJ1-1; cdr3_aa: ASRDQEVLAF
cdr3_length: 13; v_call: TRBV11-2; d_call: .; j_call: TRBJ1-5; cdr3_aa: ASSPNPGENQPQH
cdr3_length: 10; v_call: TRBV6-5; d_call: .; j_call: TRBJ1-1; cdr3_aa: ASSYGAGGVF
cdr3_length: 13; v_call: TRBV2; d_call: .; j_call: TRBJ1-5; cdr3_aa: ASSDILTRNQPQH
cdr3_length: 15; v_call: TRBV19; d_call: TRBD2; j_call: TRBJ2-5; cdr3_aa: ASSIDPWSGGGQTQY
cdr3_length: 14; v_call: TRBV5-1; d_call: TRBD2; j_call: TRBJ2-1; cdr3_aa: ASRRTSGTSYNEQF
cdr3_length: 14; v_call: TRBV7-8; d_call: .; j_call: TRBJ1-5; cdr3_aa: ASSLRSRQGNQPQH
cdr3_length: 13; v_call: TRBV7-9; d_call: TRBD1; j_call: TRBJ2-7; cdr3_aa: ASSHRDSPTYEQY
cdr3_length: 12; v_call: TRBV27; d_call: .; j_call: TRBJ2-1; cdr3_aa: ASSLMDTYNEQF
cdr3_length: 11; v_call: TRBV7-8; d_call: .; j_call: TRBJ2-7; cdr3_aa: ASSVRTDYEQY
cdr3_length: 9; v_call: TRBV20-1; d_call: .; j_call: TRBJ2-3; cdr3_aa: SASKRDTQY
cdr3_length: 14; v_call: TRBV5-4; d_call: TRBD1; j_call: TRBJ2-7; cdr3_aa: ASSPGSGQGLYEQY
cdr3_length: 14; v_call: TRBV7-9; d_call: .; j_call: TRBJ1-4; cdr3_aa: ASSSLLTVDDEKLF
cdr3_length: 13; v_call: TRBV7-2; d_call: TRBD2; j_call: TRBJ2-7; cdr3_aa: ASSLPRGGPYEQY
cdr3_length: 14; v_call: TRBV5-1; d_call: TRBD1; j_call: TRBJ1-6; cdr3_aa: ASSLNPGQGDSPLH
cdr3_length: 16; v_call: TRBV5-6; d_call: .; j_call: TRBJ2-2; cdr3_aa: ASSLRGGLGGNTGELF
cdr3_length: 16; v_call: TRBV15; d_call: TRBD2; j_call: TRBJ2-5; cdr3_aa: ATSREFDEGLGPRAQY
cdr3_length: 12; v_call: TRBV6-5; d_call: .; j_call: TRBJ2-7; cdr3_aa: ASGTLDSTYEQY
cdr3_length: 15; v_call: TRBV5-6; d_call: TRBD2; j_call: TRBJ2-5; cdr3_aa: ASSFGRLAGSKETQY
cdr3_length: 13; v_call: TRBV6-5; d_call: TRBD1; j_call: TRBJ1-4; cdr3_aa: ASSYSGTVNEKLF
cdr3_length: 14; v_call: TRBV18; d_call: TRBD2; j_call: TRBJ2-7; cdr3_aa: ASSPTPGLAGSEQY
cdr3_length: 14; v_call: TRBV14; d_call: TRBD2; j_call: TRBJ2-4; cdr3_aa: ASSQGLAGAKNIQY
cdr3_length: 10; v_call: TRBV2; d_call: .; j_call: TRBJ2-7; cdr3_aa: ASMGRPYEQY
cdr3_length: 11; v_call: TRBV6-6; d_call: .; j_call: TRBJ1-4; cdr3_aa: ASSYRGGEKLF
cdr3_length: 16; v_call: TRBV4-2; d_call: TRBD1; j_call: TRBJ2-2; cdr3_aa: ASSPRPGGQGSTGELF
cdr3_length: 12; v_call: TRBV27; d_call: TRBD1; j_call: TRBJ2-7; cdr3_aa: ASGSGTGGVEQY
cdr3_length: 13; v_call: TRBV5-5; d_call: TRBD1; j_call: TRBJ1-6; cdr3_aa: ASSQIGQGQPPLH
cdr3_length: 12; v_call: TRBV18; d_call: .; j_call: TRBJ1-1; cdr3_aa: ASSEGRGVGEAF
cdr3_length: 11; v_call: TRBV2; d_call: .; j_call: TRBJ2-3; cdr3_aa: ASQTSKGDTQY
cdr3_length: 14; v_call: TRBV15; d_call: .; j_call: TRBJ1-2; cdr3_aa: ATSRDLAAVTTGYT
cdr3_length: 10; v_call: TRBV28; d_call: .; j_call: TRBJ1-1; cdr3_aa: ASIPAGKAAF
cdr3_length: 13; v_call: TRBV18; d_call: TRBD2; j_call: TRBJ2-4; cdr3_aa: ASSPIAGGLDIQY
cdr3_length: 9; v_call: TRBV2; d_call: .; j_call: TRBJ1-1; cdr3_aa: ASNAGTEAF
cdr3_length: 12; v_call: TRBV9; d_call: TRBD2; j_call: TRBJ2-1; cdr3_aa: ASSPLAGVGEQF
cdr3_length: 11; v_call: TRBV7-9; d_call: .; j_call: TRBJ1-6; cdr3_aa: ASSLAYDSPLH
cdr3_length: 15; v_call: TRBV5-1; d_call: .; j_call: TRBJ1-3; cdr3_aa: ASSGSGQGTSGNTIY
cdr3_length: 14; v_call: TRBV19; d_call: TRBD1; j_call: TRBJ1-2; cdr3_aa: ASSMAAQGKNYGYT
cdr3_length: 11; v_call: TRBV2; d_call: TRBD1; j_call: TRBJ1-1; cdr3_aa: ASRETGPTEAF
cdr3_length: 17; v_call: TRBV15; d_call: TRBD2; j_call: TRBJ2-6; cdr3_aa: ATSRVSGGANSGANVLT
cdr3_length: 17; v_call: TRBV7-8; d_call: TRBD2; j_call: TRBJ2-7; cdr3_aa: ASSLAQSTRGASSYEQY
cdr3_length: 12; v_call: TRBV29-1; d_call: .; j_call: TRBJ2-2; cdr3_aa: SVVLAMNTGELF
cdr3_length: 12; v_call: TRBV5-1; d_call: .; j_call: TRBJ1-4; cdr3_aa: ASSPGATNEKLF